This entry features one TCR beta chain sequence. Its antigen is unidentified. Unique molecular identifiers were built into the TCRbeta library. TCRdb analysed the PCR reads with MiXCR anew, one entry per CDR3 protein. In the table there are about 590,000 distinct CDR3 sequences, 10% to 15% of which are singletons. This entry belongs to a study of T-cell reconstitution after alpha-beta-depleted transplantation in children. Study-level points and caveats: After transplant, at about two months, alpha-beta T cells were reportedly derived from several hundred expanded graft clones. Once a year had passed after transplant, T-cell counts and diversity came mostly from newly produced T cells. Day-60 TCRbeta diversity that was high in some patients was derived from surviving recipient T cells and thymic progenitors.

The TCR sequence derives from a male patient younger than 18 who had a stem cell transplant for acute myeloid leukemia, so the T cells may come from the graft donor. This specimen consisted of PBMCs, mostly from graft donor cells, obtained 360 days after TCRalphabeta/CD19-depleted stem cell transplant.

CDR3 bases: TGTGCCAGCAGCGCCCCGGGACTAGCGGGCGATACGCAGTATTTT. Protein product: CASSAPGLAGDTQYF. The chain couples TRBV7-3 to TRBJ2-3, with 12 bases identical to TRBD2. V lost 5 bases, J lost 6 bases, and 6 bases stayed unmatched. The CDR3 consists of 15 residues. The germline V gene encodes CDR1 SGHTA and CDR2 FQGTGA.